What follows are 19 T cell receptor beta chains derived from one specimen sequenced in a study of T cells after yellow fever vaccination. TCRdb independently ran MiXCR on the 5' RACE reads; one entry per CDR3 protein. The profile shows about 160,000 distinct CDR3 sequences, roughly 8.8% of them singletons. This sample comprised CD8+ T cells sorted from PBMCs, obtained 45 days after the yellow fever booster vaccination. All receptors come from a man aged 18 to 30 who received the YFV17D yellow fever vaccine.

The rearrangement links TRBV13 to TRBJ2-7; 14 positions agree with TRBD2. The germline V gene has CDR1 PRHDT and CDR2 FYEKMQ (reference sequence). Unmatched junction bases numbered 7, after V lost 5 bases and J lost 1 base. The CDR3 is 17 residues long. This CDR3 reads CASSPRTSGGTSYEQYF. The CDR3 DNA is TGTGCCAGCAGCCCCAGGACTAGCGGGGGGACATCCTACGAGCAGTACTTC.

The chain carries TRBV4-1 and TRBJ2-6; unclear D gene. The CDR3 is made up of 15 amino acids. The V and J ends lost 3 bases and 4 bases respectively, with 10 bases between them. Germline lookup yields CDR1 MGHRA and CDR2 YSYEKL. CDR3 loop: CASSQSSSGANVLTF. The CDR3 region has the DNA TGCGCCAGCAGCCAGAGCTCCTCCGGGGCCAACGTCCTGACTTTC.

V and J are TRBV6-5 and TRBJ2-5, with TRBD1 as a possible D gene (6 bases). V lost 8 bases and J lost 5, with 15 bases in between. Germline CDR1 reads MNHEY; CDR2 reads SVGAGI. The CDR3 length is 13 residues. The CDR3 spells CASWLGGGETQYF. The DNA of the CDR3 is TGTGCCAGCTGGTTAGGGGGTGGGGAGACCCAGTACTTC.

Ten or more counts support this clonotype. The chain combines TRBV4-3 with TRBJ2-7; possible D gene TRBD1, 6 bases. In germline, CDR1 is LGHNA, CDR2 YSLEER. Between the trimmed V and J ends, which lost 1 base and 5 bases, there was a span of 15 bases. CDR3 length equals 15 residues. The CDR3 here is CASSQGRTGFDEQYF. The CDR3 DNA reads as TGCGCCAGCAGCCAAGGCAGAACAGGGTTCGACGAGCAGTACTTC.

The chain is built from TRBV11-3 and TRBJ2-1; D is ambiguous. Trimming removed 5 bases from V and 10 bases from J, with 15 bases in between. This CDR3 comprises 13 residues. Germline CDR1 reads SGHNT; CDR2 reads YENEEA. CDR3 residues: CASSAIKISEQFF. The CDR3 region has the DNA TGTGCCAGCAGCGCCATTAAAATTAGCGAGCAGTTCTTC.

This clonotype turned up a few times. This chain connects TRBV29-1 to TRBJ2-3, with no clear D. The CDR3 sequence is 18 residues long. Germline values: CDR1 SQVTM, CDR2 ANQGSEA. With 0 bases removed from V and 6 bases from J, the gap between germline ends came to 25 bases. CDR3: CSVEDDVRMGEAHDTQYF. DNA of the CDR3: TGCAGCGTTGAAGATGATGTGAGGATGGGCGAAGCCCACGATACGCAGTATTTT.

At least ten counts were recorded for this clonotype. This chain's CDR3 is CASSYSHTDTQYF. CDR3 DNA: TGTGCCAGCAGTTACTCTCACACAGATACGCAGTATTTT. This rearrangement joins TRBV6-5 to TRBJ2-3, with D hard to call. The CDR3 length is 13 residues. CDR1 and CDR2 (germline): MNHEY, SVGAGI. V was shortened by 0 bases and J by 2 bases, with 3 bases between the two germline ends.

V gene TRBV20-1 combines with J gene TRBJ2-4; 8 bases are shared with TRBD2. Germline V CDR1 and CDR2: DFQATT, SNEGSKA (reference sequence). V lost 0 bases to trimming and J lost 9 bases; unmatched junction nucleotides: 7. The CDR3 runs 14 residues. CDR3: CSARDRGLGLIQYF. The DNA of the CDR3 is TGCAGTGCTAGAGATCGGGGACTAGGTCTCATTCAGTACTTC.

Worth noting for this clonotype: A much bigger clone sits one base away, suggesting this may be a read error. The rearrangement uses TRBV12-3 or TRBV12-4 and TRBJ2-5; a weak D match, TRBD2 (5 bases). This CDR3 contains 15 residues. CDR3 coding DNA: TGTGCCAGCAGTCCTACTAGTTCTGTAAAAGAGGCCCAGTACTTC. It codes for CASSPTSSVKEAQYF.

This clonotype was observed many times. The V and J genes are TRBV6-2 or TRBV6-3 and TRBJ2-7, with D perhaps matching TRBD1 (6 bases). The germline gives CDR1 MNHEY, CDR2 SVGEGT. This CDR3 is 14 amino acids long. Trimming took off 2 bases at V and 4 bases at J, with 12 bases between the two ends. The CDR3 nucleotides are TGTGCCAGCAGTTACACCGGACAGTTATACGAGCAGTACGTC. Translation gives CASSYTGQLYEQYV.

This rearrangement joins TRBV29-1 to TRBJ2-7, with D possibly TRBD2 on 7 matching bases. Germline V CDR1 and CDR2: SQVTM, ANQGSEA. The CDR3 totals 13 residues. Trimming cost V 4 bases and J 5 bases, with 15 bases left between them. CDR3 in DNA: TGCAGCGTTGGGGGGGGCGAACTTGACGAGCAGTACGTC. It encodes CSVGGGELDEQYV.

The table lists this clonotype with a few counts. The V and J genes are TRBV4-1 and TRBJ1-1; D uncertain. The germline V and J ends were trimmed by 1 base and 3 bases, with 15 bases remaining between them. The CDR3 is made up of 16 amino acids. The germline V gene encodes CDR1 MGHRA and CDR2 YSYEKL. The CDR3 DNA is TGCGCCAGCAGCCAAGTAACATACAGAGATGACACTGAAGCTTTCTTT. It yields the protein CASSQVTYRDDTEAFF.

This chain links TRBV6-5 with TRBJ1-5; no firm D call. This CDR3 comprises 15 residues. The V gene lost 5 bases and the J gene lost 2 bases, with 13 bases spanning the gap. In germline, CDR1 is MNHEY, CDR2 SVGAGI. CDR3 DNA sequence: TGTGCCAGCAGTACTACAAACCCAGGCAATCAGCCCCAGCATTTT. The encoded protein is CASSTTNPGNQPQHF.

Comments on this clonotype: This CDR3 fails to terminate in the conserved phenylalanine or tryptophan, so it likely reflects a read error. The genes are TRBV4-1 and TRBJ1-5, with TRBD1 as a possible D gene (6 bases). Trimming pared 2 bases from V and 5 bases from J, leaving 13 bases between. This CDR3 is 15 amino acids long. Germline CDR1 and CDR2: MGHRA and YSYEKL. Written as DNA, the CDR3 is TGCGCCAGCAGCCAAACGCACCAGGGGTATCAGCCCCAGCATATT. The encoded protein is CASSQTHQGYQPQHI.

The chain joins TRBV6-5 to TRBJ2-1; 12 positions agree with TRBD2. This CDR3 spans 14 amino acids. Germline trimming cut 8 bases from V and 8 bases from J; bases unmatched to any gene: 7. In germline, CDR1 is MNHEY, CDR2 SVGAGI. The CDR3 loop is CASALAGGRDEQFF. The CDR3 bases are TGTGCCAGCGCGCTAGCGGGGGGGAGGGATGAGCAGTTCTTC.

This clonotype was picked up many times. Here the CDR3 DNA reads TGCGCCAGCAGCCCACAGGGGAGGGGATCCTACGAGCAGTACTTC. Translated: CASSPQGRGSYEQYF. The rearrangement joins TRBV4-3 to TRBJ2-7, with D perhaps matching TRBD1 or TRBD2 (7 bases each). The V and J ends lost 4 bases and 1 base respectively, with 14 bases between them. The CDR3 covers 15 residues. In germline, CDR1 is LGHNA, CDR2 YSLEER.

This clonotype has a handful of counts. The chain joins TRBV30 to TRBJ2-7; D might be TRBD1 (6 bases). V lost 4 bases to trimming and J lost 0 bases, with 10 bases between them. The length of the CDR3 is 13 residues. In germline, CDR1 is GTSNPN, CDR2 SVGIG (reference sequence). The CDR3 DNA sequence: TGTGCCTGGATAGGGGACAACTCCTACGAGCAGTACTTC. Translation gives CAWIGDNSYEQYF.

This chain connects TRBV9 to TRBJ2-2, with a tentative D call TRBD2 (7 bases). The CDR3 is 15 amino acids. Germline-derived CDR1 and CDR2 are SGDLS and YYNGEE. Trimming removed 3 bases at V and 3 bases at J, with 12 bases between. DNA of the CDR3: TGTGCCAGCAGCGAAAGGGGGGGTTACACCGGGGAGCTGTTTTTT. This sequence encodes CASSERGGYTGELFF. The variable domain in full, with the rest retrieved from reference TRBV9 and TRBJ2-2, is DSGVTQTPKHLITATGQRVTLRCSPRSGDLSVYWYQQSLDQGLQFLIQYYNGEERAKGNILERFSAQQFPDLHSELNLSSLELGDSALYFCASSERGGYTGELFFGEGSRLTVL.

This clonotype was seen more than once but under ten times. The chain employs TRBV20-1 and TRBJ2-7, with no clear D. Trimming took 3 bases from V and 3 from J, leaving 9 bases between them. There are 12 residues in the CDR3. In germline, CDR1 is DFQATT, CDR2 SNEGSKA (reference sequence). The CDR3 is CSARGQNYEQYF. CDR3 nucleotide sequence: TGCAGTGCTAGGGGCCAGAACTACGAGCAGTACTTC.